Listed below are T cell receptor beta chains from one sample, sequenced in a study of blood T cells in healthy people across ages. MiXCR was run by TCRdb on the 5' RACE reads, yielding one entry per CDR3 protein. The table has roughly 720,000 distinct CDR3 sequences, approximately 53% seen once. Sequenced sample: blood. These receptors came from a man older than 75 in good health. Each CDR3 is given with its conserved first and last residue. Clone size is given for some rows only: seen once, a few or many times, or a class if the clone is expanded.

J: TRBJ1-1; size: NA; V: TRBV5-1; CDR3: CASSSQGGGTEAFF
J: TRBJ2-2; size: few; V: TRBV10-3; CDR3: CAISLQGASAGELFF
J: TRBJ2-7; size: few; V: TRBV28; CDR3: CASSWGRPTPEQYF
J: NA; size: NA; V: TRBV7-3; CDR3: CASSLVLGRAGEQYF
J: TRBJ2-6; size: few; V: TRBV10-3; CDR3: CAIRDSDTGANVLTF
J: TRBJ2-1; size: NA; V: TRBV29-1; CDR3: CSVEDLQRSSYNEQFF
J: TRBJ2-7; size: NA; V: TRBV3-1; CDR3: CASSQVRGSEQYF
J: TRBJ2-3; size: NA; V: TRBV12-3/TRBV12-4; CDR3: CASIRQGSPDTQYF
J: TRBJ2-1; size: NA; V: TRBV7-3; CDR3: CASSLIGGSYNEQFF
J: TRBJ2-1; size: NA; V: TRBV4-1; CDR3: CASSQAIAVVTEQFF
J: TRBJ1-5; size: NA; V: TRBV20-1; CDR3: CSALPGNQPQHF
J: TRBJ2-3; size: NA; V: TRBV7-2; CDR3: CASTPGRSVDTQYF
J: TRBJ2-5; size: once; V: TRBV4-2; CDR3: CASSQNRGETQYF
J: NA; size: NA; V: TRBV12-3/TRBV12-4; CDR3: CASSSTDRYRGYEQYF
J: TRBJ2-1; size: NA; V: TRBV20-1; CDR3: CSALRGRPAHNEQFF
J: TRBJ2-4; size: NA; V: TRBV29-1; CDR3: CSVESPGTQYF
J: TRBJ1-2; size: NA; V: TRBV20-1; CDR3: CSAPSSAGNYGYTF
J: TRBJ1-5; size: NA; V: TRBV6-1; CDR3: CASSEAPGYNQPQHF
J: TRBJ1-2; size: NA; V: TRBV12-3/TRBV12-4; CDR3: CASSPGGPADRGYTF
J: TRBJ2-5; size: NA; V: TRBV6-5; CDR3: CASSYSRPPETQYF
J: TRBJ1-6; size: NA; V: TRBV20-1; CDR3: CSAPRDSHFYNSPLHF
J: TRBJ2-1; size: NA; V: TRBV25-1; CDR3: CASSETYSYNEQFF
J: TRBJ1-4; size: NA; V: TRBV28; CDR3: CASSLVGSEKLFF
J: TRBJ2-7; size: few; V: TRBV20-1; CDR3: CSASKRTGDDEQYF
J: TRBJ2-1; size: NA; V: TRBV20-1; CDR3: CSAPPGTGGKNEQFF
J: TRBJ2-1; size: once; V: TRBV24-1; CDR3: CATSEHGQGIGNEQFF
J: TRBJ1-1; size: NA; V: TRBV7-9; CDR3: CASSVQSNTEAFF
J: TRBJ2-6; size: NA; V: TRBV5-1; CDR3: CASAGAGSNSGANVLTF
J: TRBJ1-2; size: NA; V: TRBV6-6; CDR3: CASSGPKDDGYTF
J: TRBJ2-3; size: NA; V: TRBV9; CDR3: CASSVVTSGTDTQYF
J: TRBJ2-7; size: NA; V: TRBV18; CDR3: CASSPELPYYEQYF
J: TRBJ2-1; size: few; V: TRBV15; CDR3: CATSSPSGSSYNEQFF
J: TRBJ2-1; size: few; V: TRBV20-1; CDR3: CSARGLQDSSYNEQFF
J: TRBJ2-5; size: many; V: TRBV6-6; CDR3: CASSYSEGSETQYF
J: TRBJ2-3; size: few; V: TRBV6-2/TRBV6-3; CDR3: CASSTGTGGRYAYF
J: NA; size: once; V: TRBV6-5; CDR3: CASSRAQGAIYEQYF
J: NA; size: NA; V: TRBV12-3/TRBV12-4; CDR3: CASSFWTSVYNEQYF
J: TRBJ2-4; size: NA; V: TRBV12-3/TRBV12-4; CDR3: CASREAGAKNIQYF
J: TRBJ2-1; size: NA; V: TRBV20-1; CDR3: CSARSSSCNEQFF
J: TRBJ2-1; size: few; V: TRBV10-1; CDR3: CASSDHAGGPVNEQFF
J: TRBJ2-5; size: NA; V: TRBV3-1; CDR3: CASGPRQGASRSQETQYF
J: TRBJ2-7; size: NA; V: TRBV20-1; CDR3: CSARAPATSSYEQYF
J: TRBJ2-6; size: once; V: TRBV10-3; CDR3: CAISAGNGANVLTF
J: TRBJ2-3; size: NA; V: TRBV12-3/TRBV12-4; CDR3: CASSRMGGRYAYF
J: TRBJ1-4; size: NA; V: TRBV7-2; CDR3: CASSLGEGLNEKLFF
J: TRBJ2-5; size: NA; V: TRBV20-1; CDR3: CSASGRELGQETQYF
J: TRBJ2-1; size: NA; V: TRBV2; CDR3: CASSNRLAGAGEQFF